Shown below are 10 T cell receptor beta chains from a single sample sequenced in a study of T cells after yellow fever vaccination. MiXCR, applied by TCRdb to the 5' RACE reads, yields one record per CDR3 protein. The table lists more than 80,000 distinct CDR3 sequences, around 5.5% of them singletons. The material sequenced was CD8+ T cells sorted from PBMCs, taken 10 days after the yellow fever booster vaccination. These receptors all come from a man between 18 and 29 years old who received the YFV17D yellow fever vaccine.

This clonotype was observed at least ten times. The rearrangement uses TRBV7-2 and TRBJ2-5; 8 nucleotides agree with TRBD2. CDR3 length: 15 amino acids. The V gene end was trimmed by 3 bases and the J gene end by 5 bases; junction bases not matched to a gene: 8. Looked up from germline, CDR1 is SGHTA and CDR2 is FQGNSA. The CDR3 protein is CASSLGTRGRETQYF. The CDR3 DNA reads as TGTGCCAGCAGCTTGGGGACTAGAGGTCGGGAGACCCAGTACTTC. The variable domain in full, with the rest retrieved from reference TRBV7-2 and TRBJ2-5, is GAGVSQSPSNKVTEKGKDVELRCDPISGHTALYWYRQSLGQGLEFLIYFQGNSAPDKSGLPSDRFSAERTGGSVSTLTIQRTQQEDSAVYLCASSLGTRGRETQYFGPGTRLLVL.

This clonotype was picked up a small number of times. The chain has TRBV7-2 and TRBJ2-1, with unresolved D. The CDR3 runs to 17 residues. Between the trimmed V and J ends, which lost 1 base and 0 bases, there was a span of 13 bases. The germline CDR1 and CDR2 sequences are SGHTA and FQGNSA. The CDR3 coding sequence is TGTGCCAGCAGCTTAGTAGGTGGGGTCAGCTCCTACAATGAGCAGTTCTTC. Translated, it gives CASSLVGGVSSYNEQFF. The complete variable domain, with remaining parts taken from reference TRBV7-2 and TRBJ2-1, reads GAGVSQSPSNKVTEKGKDVELRCDPISGHTALYWYRQSLGQGLEFLIYFQGNSAPDKSGLPSDRFSAERTGGSVSTLTIQRTQQEDSAVYLCASSLVGGVSSYNEQFFGPGTRLTVL.

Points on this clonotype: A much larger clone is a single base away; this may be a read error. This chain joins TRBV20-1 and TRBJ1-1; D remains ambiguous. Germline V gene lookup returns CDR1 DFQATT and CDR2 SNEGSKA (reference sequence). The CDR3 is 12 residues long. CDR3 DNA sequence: TGCAGTGCTAGGTCTTGGGCCACTCAAGCTTTCTTT. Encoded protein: CSARSWATQAFF.

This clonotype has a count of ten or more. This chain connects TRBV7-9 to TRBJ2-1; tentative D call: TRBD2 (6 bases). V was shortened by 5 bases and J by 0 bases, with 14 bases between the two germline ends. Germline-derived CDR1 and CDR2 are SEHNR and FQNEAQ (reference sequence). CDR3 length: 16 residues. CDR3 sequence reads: CASSDGTGSSYNEQFF. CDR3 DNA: TGTGCCAGCAGCGACGGGACTGGAAGCTCCTACAATGAGCAGTTCTTC.

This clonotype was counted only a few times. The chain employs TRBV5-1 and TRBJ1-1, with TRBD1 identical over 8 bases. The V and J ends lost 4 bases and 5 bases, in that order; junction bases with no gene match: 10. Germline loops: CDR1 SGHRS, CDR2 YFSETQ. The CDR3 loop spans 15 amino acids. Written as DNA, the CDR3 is TGCGCCAGCAGCGCCGCACAGGGGGGTAGGACTGAAGCTTTCTTT. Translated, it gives CASSAAQGGRTEAFF.

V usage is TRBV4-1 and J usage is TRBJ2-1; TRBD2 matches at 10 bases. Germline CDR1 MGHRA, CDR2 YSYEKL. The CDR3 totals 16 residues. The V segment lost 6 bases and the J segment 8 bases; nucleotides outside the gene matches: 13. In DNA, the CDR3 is TGCGCCAGCAGACGGGGCGGAGCGGGGGGGCGGGATGAGCAGTTCTTC. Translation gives CASRRGGAGGRDEQFF.

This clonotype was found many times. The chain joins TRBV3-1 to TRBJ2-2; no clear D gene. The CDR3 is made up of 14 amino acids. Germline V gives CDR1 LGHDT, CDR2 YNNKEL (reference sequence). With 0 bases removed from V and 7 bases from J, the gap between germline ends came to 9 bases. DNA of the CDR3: TGTGCCAGCAGCCAAGATCAGTGGAACGGGGAGCTGTTTTTT. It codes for CASSQDQWNGELFF.

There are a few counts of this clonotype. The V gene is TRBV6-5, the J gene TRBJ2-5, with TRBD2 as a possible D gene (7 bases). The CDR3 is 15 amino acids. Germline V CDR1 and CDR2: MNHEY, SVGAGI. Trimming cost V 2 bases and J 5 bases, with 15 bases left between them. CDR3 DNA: TGTGCCAGCAGTTACGGAGGGGGGGACGGGGAGACCCAGTACTTC. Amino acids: CASSYGGGDGETQYF.

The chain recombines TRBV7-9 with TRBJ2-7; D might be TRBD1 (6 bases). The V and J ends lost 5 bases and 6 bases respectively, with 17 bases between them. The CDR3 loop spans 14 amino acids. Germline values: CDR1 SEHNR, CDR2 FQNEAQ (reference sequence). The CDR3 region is CASSPRDILGEQYV. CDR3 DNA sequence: TGTGCCAGCAGCCCCCGGGACATTTTAGGCGAGCAGTACGTC.

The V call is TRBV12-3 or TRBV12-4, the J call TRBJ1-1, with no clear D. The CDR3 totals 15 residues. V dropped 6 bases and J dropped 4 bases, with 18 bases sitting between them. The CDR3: CASSTTRHSTTEAFF. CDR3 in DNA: TGTGCCAGCAGCACAACGAGACATTCGACCACTGAAGCTTTCTTT.